This entry lists 10 T cell receptor beta chains sequenced from one sample in a study of blood T cells in healthy people across ages. A sample-barcoded 5' primer and a J-beta primer mix were used in a second PCR of roughly 6 to 12 cycles. Via MiXCR, TCRdb re-called the 5' RACE reads, giving one row per CDR3 protein. The sample holds fewer than 2 million distinct CDR3 sequences, around 40% seen once. The sample taken for sequencing was blood. Receptors originate from a human donor in good health.

The chain recombines TRBV3-1 with TRBJ2-3, with a weak D call TRBD2 (5 bases). The CDR3 has 14 residues. Germline V CDR1 and CDR2: LGHDT, YNNKEL (reference sequence). Between the trimmed V and J ends, which lost 4 bases and 6 bases, there was a span of 14 bases. The CDR3 reads CASSPTRVWDTQYF. The CDR3 DNA reads TGTGCCAGCAGCCCCACGCGGGTCTGGGATACGCAGTATTTT.

V and J are TRBV29-1 and TRBJ1-1; TRBD1 aligns across 8 bases. The V gene's germline CDR1 is SQVTM and CDR2 ANQGSEA. The CDR3 is 14 amino acids. V gave up 4 bases and J gave up 1 base; unmatched junction bases: 5. In DNA, the CDR3 is TGCAGCGTTGTAGCCCAGGGGGCGAACACTGAAGCTTTCTTT. Translating it yields CSVVAQGANTEAFF.

In its sample, this clonotype was seen a few times. The J gene is TRBJ2-7, the V gene TRBV4-1; the match to TRBD1 covers 7 bases. V was pared by 0 bases and J by 4 bases, with 6 bases of the junction left unmatched. This CDR3 spans 15 amino acids. CDR1 is MGHRA and CDR2 is YSYEKL in the germline V gene. The CDR3 coding sequence is TGCGCCAGCAGCCAAGACCGGGACAGTTTTTACGAGCAGTACTTC. This gives the protein CASSQDRDSFYEQYF.

CDR3 sequence (DNA): TGTGCCAGCAGTTACTACGACAGGGGCCGGACAGGGGGCAACTATGGCTACACCTTC. Translating gives CASSYYDRGRTGGNYGYTF. The rearrangement uses TRBV6-2 or TRBV6-3 and TRBJ1-2, with 11 bases that match TRBD1. CDR1 and CDR2 (germline): MNHEY, SVGEGT. The CDR3 is 19 amino acids. Losses at the gene ends were 1 base for V and 2 bases for J; bases not matched to a gene: 12.

This clonotype was found a few times. The gene calls are TRBV4-1 and TRBJ2-5, with a weak D call TRBD2 (5 bases). The length of the CDR3 is 14 residues. Deletions cut 0 bases from V and 5 bases from J, with 10 bases between. Germline V gene data show CDR1 as MGHRA and CDR2 as YSYEKL. The DNA for the CDR3 is TGCGCCAGCAGCCAAGATCAGAGGAGGGAGACCCAGTACTTC. Protein product: CASSQDQRRETQYF.

This clonotype was observed once. The gene calls are TRBV6-5 and TRBJ1-1; D is unclear. This CDR3 is 15 amino acids long. Trimming shortened V by 0 bases and J by 10 bases, and 18 bases separated the two germline ends. The germline V gene encodes CDR1 MNHEY and CDR2 SVGAGI. CDR3 DNA sequence: TGTGCCAGCAGTTACTCTATCTCTGACTCATTCGGAGCTTTCTTT. It is translated as CASSYSISDSFGAFF.

This clonotype was seen a handful of times. The chain couples TRBV9 to TRBJ1-2, with 9 bases fitting TRBD1. CDR1 and CDR2 from the germline V gene are SGDLS and YYNGEE. The V gene end was trimmed by 0 bases and the J gene end by 8 bases; junction bases not matched to a gene: 8. CDR3 size: 15 residues. The DNA for the CDR3 is TGTGCCAGCAGCGTAGAGGGGACAGGGTATGCGGGCTACACCTTC. Residues: CASSVEGTGYAGYTF.

This clonotype has just a few counts. The V and J genes are TRBV7-2 and TRBJ2-5, with D hard to call. This CDR3 has 12 amino acids. CDR1 and CDR2 from the germline V gene are SGHTA and FQGNSA. V was cut by 4 bases and J by 3 bases, with 6 bases left in between. The CDR3 protein is CASSSIKETQYF. CDR3 DNA: TGTGCCAGCAGCTCTATAAAAGAGACCCAGTACTTC. Complete variable domain (other parts from reference TRBV7-2 and TRBJ2-5): GAGVSQSPSNKVTEKGKDVELRCDPISGHTALYWYRQSLGQGLEFLIYFQGNSAPDKSGLPSDRFSAERTGGSVSTLTIQRTQQEDSAVYLCASSSIKETQYFGPGTRLLVL.

V gene TRBV29-1 combines with J gene TRBJ1-2; D ambiguous. V was clipped by 7 bases and J by 5 bases, with 14 bases between them. CDR3 length equals 12 residues. CDR1 is SQVTM and CDR2 is ANQGSEA in the germline V gene. The CDR3 is CSAVYGGYGYTF. DNA of the CDR3: TGCAGCGCCGTATACGGAGGTTATGGCTACACCTTC.

The V and J genes are TRBV10-3 and TRBJ1-4; TRBD1 aligns across 10 bases. The ends lost 10 bases at V and 6 bases at J; junction bases unmatched: 11. Germline assignment: CDR1 ENHRY and CDR2 SYGVKD. The CDR3 extends over 15 amino acids. DNA of the CDR3: TGTGCCACCGGACTCCGACAGGGGGCTCATGAAAAACTGTTTTTT. Protein: CATGLRQGAHEKLFF.